These T cell receptor beta chains were read from a single sample in a study of Tregs in tolerant kidney transplant recipients. The table came from immunoSEQ multiplex PCR; TCRdb's copy has only in-frame clones and leaves some out. This table has 110,000 or so clones, almost 95% appearing once. The sequencing input was CD4+ T cells from blood. The receptors come from a human donor in good health. Each CDR3 is given with its conserved first and last residue. The D gene is left open where the match is weak. Expanded clones get a size class; other rows say once, few or many, or leave the size out.

TRBV5-1	TRBD1	TRBJ1-6	.	TGCGCCAGCAGCCCTCGGCAGGGGGGAATTAATTCACCCCTCCACTTT	CASSPRQGGINSPLHF
TRBV7-9	.	TRBJ2-4	few	TGTGCCAGCAGCTTAGGGGCTAGGACTCTGGACATTCAGTACTTC	CASSLGARTLDIQYF
TRBV18	.	TRBJ1-1	.	TGTGCCAGCTCACCCTTGGACGGTGAAGCCAACACTGAAGCTTTCTTT	CASSPLDGEANTEAFF
TRBV27	.	TRBJ1-6	once	TGTGCCAGCAGTTTACCACCGGGGGGGATTTCACCCCTCCACTTT	CASSLPPGGISPLHF
TRBV19	.	TRBJ1-1	.	TGTGCCAGTCGCACTTGGACGGCGTTAGACACTGAAGCTTTCTTT	CASRTWTALDTEAFF
TRBV7-8	TRBD1	TRBJ1-5	once	TGTGCCAGCAGCTTAGCCTGGGGACAGGGAAGCAATCAGCCCCAGCATTTT	CASSLAWGQGSNQPQHF
TRBV30	.	TRBJ1-5	few	TGTGCCTGGAGTCCTATTTTCCCGAGCAATCAGCCCCAGCATTTT	CAWSPIFPSNQPQHF
TRBV19	.	TRBJ1-1	.	TGTGCCAGTACCTCTCCCGCCAGGCCAGCGAACACTGAAGCTTTCTTT	CASTSPARPANTEAFF
TRBV27	.	TRBJ2-7	few	TGTGCCAGCAGTCGCTCCCCCTCCTACGAGCAGTACTTC	CASSRSPSYEQYF
TRBV5-4	TRBD2	TRBJ2-2	.	TGTGCCAGCGGGACTAGCGGGGTCCTCACCGGGGAGCTGTTTTTT	CASGTSGVLTGELFF
TRBV5-6	.	TRBJ2-7	.	TGTGCCAGCAGCTTGCCAGGTTACGAGCAGTACTTC	CASSLPGYEQYF
TRBV4-1	TRBD2	TRBJ2-5	.	TGCGCCAGCAGCCGGGCGGCGGGAGACCCTCAAGAGACCCAGTACTTC	CASSRAAGDPQETQYF
TRBV15	.	TRBJ1-6	.	TGTGCCACCAGCAGAGACAGTGCACGTTCACCCCTCCACTTT	CATSRDSARSPLHF
TRBV7-9	.	TRBJ2-5	.	TGTGCCAGCAGCTTAGCCCTTGGTCAGTTCGGAGAGACCCAGTACTTC	CASSLALGQFGETQYF
TRBV7-7	TRBD1	TRBJ2-2	.	TGTGCTAGCAGCGAGGGACAGGGTGCCCCCGGGGAGCTGTTTTTT	CASSEGQGAPGELFF
TRBV15	TRBD2	TRBJ2-3	.	TGTGCCACCAGTCAGCGGGAGTACCCTAGCACAGATACGCAGTATTTT	CATSQREYPSTDTQYF
TRBV30	.	TRBJ1-1	.	TGTGCCTGGGGAGGGTGGGGTTTTACGAACACTGAAGCTTTCTTT	CAWGGWGFTNTEAFF
TRBV18	TRBD1	TRBJ1-4	once	TGTGCCAGCTCACCCAGGACAGGTGAAAAACTGTTTTTT	CASSPRTGEKLFF
TRBV7-2	TRBD1	TRBJ1-2	.	TGTGCCAGCAGCTTACAGGGGGCGCCTAACTATGGCTACACCTTC	CASSLQGAPNYGYTF
TRBV6-1	.	TRBJ1-2	.	TGTGCCAGCATATTTAGGGGAGTGAACTATGGCTACACCTTC	CASIFRGVNYGYTF
TRBV5-6	.	TRBJ2-1	.	TGTGCCAGCAGCCAAATGACTAGACGCTCCTACAATGAGCAGTTCTTC	CASSQMTRRSYNEQFF
TRBV5-4	.	TRBJ1-3	.	TGTGCCAGCAGCTTGGGGGGCTATAACACCATATATTTT	CASSLGGYNTIYF
TRBV14	TRBD2	TRBJ2-5	.	TGTGCCAGCAGCCTCGGACGGGGGGGCCAGAAGACCCAGTACTTC	CASSLGRGGQKTQYF
TRBV5-1	.	TRBJ1-2	.	TGCGCCAGCAGCTTGAATCCTAACTATGGCTACACCTTC	CASSLNPNYGYTF
TRBV6-5	.	TRBJ1-1	.	TGTGCCAGCAGCTCGACAGGCACTGAAGCTTTCTTT	CASSSTGTEAFF
TRBV19	.	TRBJ2-7	.	TGTGCCAGTACCCAACCCCCCGGGGCCGCGGTCTACGAGCAGTACTTC	CASTQPPGAAVYEQYF
TRBV7-9	.	TRBJ1-2	.	TGTGCCAGCAGCTTGGGGCCCTCGAGGGGCTACACCTTC	CASSLGPSRGYTF
TRBV10-3	TRBD1	TRBJ2-1	.	TGTGCCATCAGCACCGGGACAGGGCAAGGGAATGAGCAGTTCTTC	CAISTGTGQGNEQFF
TRBV5-1	.	TRBJ2-3	.	TGCGCCAGCAGCTTGGGCCCGCGGGGAGGCCCAGATACGCAGTATTTT	CASSLGPRGGPDTQYF
TRBV15	.	TRBJ1-2	.	TGTGCCACCAGCAGAGAGAGAGGGAACTATGGCTACACCTTC	CATSRERGNYGYTF
TRBV5-1	.	TRBJ1-3	.	TGCGCCAGCAGCCCCACAGAAAGCTCTGGAAACACCATATATTTT	CASSPTESSGNTIYF
TRBV6-5	.	TRBJ1-4	.	TGTGCCAGTCATCGTCCTGGTGAAAAACTGTTTTTT	CASHRPGEKLFF
TRBV30	.	TRBJ1-1	.	TGTGCCGGGACAAGGACTGAAGCTTTCTTT	CAGTRTEAFF
TRBV19	.	TRBJ2-2	.	TGTGCCAGTAGTACTGTCCGGGGGTACACCGGGGAGCTGTTTTTT	CASSTVRGYTGELFF
TRBV21-1	.	TRBJ2-7	.	TGTGCCAGCAGCAAAACTGGGGGCCCGTCCTACGAGCAGTACTTC	CASSKTGGPSYEQYF
TRBV11-2	.	TRBJ1-2	.	TGTGCCAGCAGCCCTCGTAGGGGAGGGCAGAATGGCTACACCTTC	CASSPRRGGQNGYTF
TRBV7-9	TRBD1	TRBJ2-7	.	TGTGCCAGCAGCTGGACAGGGAGCGAGCAGTACTTC	CASSWTGSEQYF
TRBV2	.	TRBJ1-6	.	TGTGCCAGCATCCTCAGAGGGGGGGGCACGACCTCCTATAATTCACCCCTCCACTTT	CASILRGGGTTSYNSPLHF
TRBV30	.	TRBJ2-3	.	TGTGCCTGGAGTTATTGGACAGACAACACAGATACGCAGTATTTT	CAWSYWTDNTDTQYF
TRBV7-9	.	TRBJ1-5	.	TGTGCCAGCAGCTTGGGTAGCGGACAGCCCCAGCATTTT	CASSLGSGQPQHF
TRBV19	.	TRBJ1-5	.	TGTGCCAGTAGACCCGGGACATTGAGGGTCCAGCCCCAGCATTTT	CASRPGTLRVQPQHF
TRBV11-1	.	TRBJ1-1	few	TGTGCCAGCAGTCTAAGGGTTGGGAACACTGAAGCTTTCTTT	CASSLRVGNTEAFF
TRBV6-1	TRBD1	TRBJ1-5	.	TGTGCCAGCAGTGCCCGTCGGGACAGGGTGAATCAGCCTCAGCATTTT	CASSARRDRVNQPQHF
TRBV6-6	.	TRBJ2-7	once	TGTGCCAGCAGTTCGAGGTGGAACGAGCAGTACTTC	CASSSRWNEQYF
TRBV11-3	TRBD1	TRBJ2-7	once	TGTGCCAGCAGCGGTGGGGACAGATCCTACGAGCAGTACTTC	CASSGGDRSYEQYF
TRBV5-1	.	TRBJ2-7	.	TGCGCCAGCAGCTTAGCGGCGGGAAGCTCCTACGAGCAGTACTTC	CASSLAAGSSYEQYF
TRBV5-4	.	TRBJ2-1	.	TGTGCCAGCAGCTCGGCAGGGGTCAGAAGGTACAATGAGCAGTTCTTC	CASSSAGVRRYNEQFF
TRBV7-8	TRBD2	TRBJ2-5	few	TGTGCCAGCAGCTTAGTTGCGGGAGGGGGGGGAGCCCAGTACTTC	CASSLVAGGGGAQYF
TRBV25-1	TRBD1	TRBJ1-2	.	TGTGCCAGCAGTGAATATGAGGGGGCGCGGGTTATCGGTGGCTACACCTTC	CASSEYEGARVIGGYTF
TRBV19	.	TRBJ2-5	.	TGTGCCAGTAGTTGGGGGAGATCAGAGACCCAGTACTTC	CASSWGRSETQYF
TRBV29-1	.	TRBJ1-2	.	TGCAGCGTCCGACAGACAATAACTTATGGCTACACCTTC	CSVRQTITYGYTF
TRBV30	TRBD2	TRBJ2-7	.	TGTGCCTGGAGTAGGGTGGGAGCGGGAGGATACGAGCAGTACTTC	CAWSRVGAGGYEQYF
TRBV14	TRBD1	TRBJ1-1	.	TGTGCCAGCAGCCAACTGGGACAGGGCGCTGAAGCTTTCTTT	CASSQLGQGAEAFF
TRBV18	.	TRBJ1-2	.	TGTGCCAGCTCACCACGGGAGAGCCCCTCCCAGGATGGCTACACCTTC	CASSPRESPSQDGYTF
TRBV7-9	.	TRBJ1-1	.	TGTGCCAGCAGCTCTACGGGGGGACGGATCTACATGGGCACTGAAGCTTTCTTT	CASSSTGGRIYMGTEAFF
TRBV27	.	TRBJ2-3	.	TGTGCCAGCAGTTTAGGCAGGGTAGTAAGTGATACGCAGTATTTT	CASSLGRVVSDTQYF
TRBV18	.	TRBJ2-3	.	TGTGCCAGCTCACCACTCAGGTTTGATACGCAGTATTTT	CASSPLRFDTQYF
TRBV7-3	.	TRBJ2-2	.	TGTGCCAGCAGAGACCCGAACACCGGGGAGCTGTTTTTT	CASRDPNTGELFF
TRBV7-9	TRBD1	TRBJ1-4	few	TGTGCCAGCAGCTTAGGACAGGGTCTTGGGGAAAAACTGTTTTTT	CASSLGQGLGEKLFF
TRBV19	TRBD2	TRBJ2-1	.	TGTGCCAGTAGCTTACTAGCGGGGCCCTTCAATGAGCAGTTCTTC	CASSLLAGPFNEQFF